This T cell receptor (beta chain) appears in the sequencing data of a study of blood T cells in healthy people across ages. J gave up 6 bases and V 0 bases, and 2 bases lay outside the gene matches. CDR1 and CDR2 (germline): SEHNR, FQNEAQ (reference sequence). This CDR3 has 13 residues. This clonotype was seen a few times. A second about 7 to 11 cycle PCR used barcoded and J-beta primers. TCRdb redid the calling of the 5' RACE reads with MiXCR, one entry per CDR3 protein. The data contain more than 700,000 distinct CDR3 sequences, about half of them singletons. Material for sequencing was blood. The sequence was collected from a man of 80 years or more in good health. The rearrangement links TRBV7-9 to TRBJ2-7, with 7 bases identical to TRBD2. Written as DNA, the CDR3 is TGTGCCAGCAGCTTAGCGGGGGGGTCCGAGCAGTACTTC. It codes for CASSLAGGSEQYF.